This T cell receptor (beta chain) emerged from a study of human T cells and chemical hapten exposure. Study-level findings and limits: Patch test score tracked positively with PT1 expanded TCR counts. With alopecia, donors may have immune responses unlike healthy people's.

Library construction involved attaching unique molecular identifiers to individual cDNA molecules, which allowed quantitative, reproducible TCR counting. Authors' methods: A per-sample median of around 100,000 TCRs was observed, with a range of roughly 20,000 to 690,600. TCRdb called the RACE reads again in MiXCR, with one record for every CDR3 protein. For this entry, the V and J calls and clone size follow TCRdb and not the study's own pipeline. This table holds some 360,000 distinct CDR3 sequences, approximately 5% found once. Noted time point: pre-sensitization, week 0. Treatment meaning: therapeutic diphenylcyclopropenone sensitization with weekly scalp DPC. Many counts were recorded for this clonotype. No antigen is known for it. The CDR3 runs to 13 residues. The V gene's germline CDR1 is ENHRY and CDR2 SYGVKD. V was clipped by 8 bases and J by 0 bases, with 7 bases between them.

This receptor was taken from a woman aged 50 to 65 with alopecia areata. Some clones in this sample may be carry-over from other donors' samples. This specimen consisted of whole blood, obtained in connection with sensitization to the hapten diphenylcyclopropenone (DPC). The V gene is TRBV10-3, the J gene TRBJ2-2; no clear D gene. This CDR3 is CAILAANTGELFF. CDR3 sequence (DNA): TGTGCCATCCTGGCCGCGAACACCGGGGAGCTGTTTTTT.